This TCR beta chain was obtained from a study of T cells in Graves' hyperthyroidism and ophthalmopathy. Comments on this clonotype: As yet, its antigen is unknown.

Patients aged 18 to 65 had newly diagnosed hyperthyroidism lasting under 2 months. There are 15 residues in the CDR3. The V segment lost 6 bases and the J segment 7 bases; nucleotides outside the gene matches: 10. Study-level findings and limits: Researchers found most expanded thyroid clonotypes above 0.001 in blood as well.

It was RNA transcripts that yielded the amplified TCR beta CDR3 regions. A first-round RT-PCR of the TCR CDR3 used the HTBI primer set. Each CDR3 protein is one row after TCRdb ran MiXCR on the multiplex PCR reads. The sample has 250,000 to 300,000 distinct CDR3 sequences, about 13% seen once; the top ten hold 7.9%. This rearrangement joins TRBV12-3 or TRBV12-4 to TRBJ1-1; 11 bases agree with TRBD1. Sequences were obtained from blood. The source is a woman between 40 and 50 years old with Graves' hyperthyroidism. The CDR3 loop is CASSKPGQGADEAFF. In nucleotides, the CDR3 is TGTGCCAGCAGCAAACCCGGACAGGGGGCCGATGAAGCTTTCTTT.